The 8 T cell receptor beta chains listed next were all sequenced from one sample in a study of blood T cell repertoires in COVID-19. Profiled with immunoSEQ multiplex PCR; TCRdb holds only in-frame clones, not every one. The top ten hold 12% of the sample, which has about 150,000 clones, 83% seen once. The material sequenced was peripheral blood. Receptors were obtained from a woman aged 60-75 years with COVID-19, enrolled during active disease.

The chain has TRBV24-1 and TRBJ2-1; tentatively, D is TRBD1 (5 bases). CDR3 size: 14 residues. In germline, CDR1 is KGHDR, CDR2 SFDVKD. The V gene lost 4 bases and the J gene lost 6 bases, with 12 bases spanning the gap. CDR3 sequence (DNA): TGTGCCACCAGTGACACGACAGCACTCAATGAGCAGTTCTTC. As protein: CATSDTTALNEQFF.

The chain couples TRBV2 to TRBJ1-4, with 9 positions matching TRBD1. Per the germline V gene, CDR1 is SNHLY and CDR2 is FYNNEI. This CDR3 has 15 residues. With 6 bases clipped from V and 5 bases from J, the junction kept 7 bases outside the gene matches. CDR3 protein: CASRINRGRNEKLFF. CDR3 bases: TGTGCCAGCAGGATCAACAGGGGGCGGAATGAAAAACTGTTTTTT. Full variable domain (rest looked up from reference TRBV2 and TRBJ1-4): EPEVTQTPSHQVTQMGQEVILRCVPISNHLYFYWYRQILGQKVEFLVSFYNNEISEKSEIFDDQFSVERPDGSNFTLKIRSTKLEDSAMYFCASRINRGRNEKLFFGSGTQLSVL.

The J gene is TRBJ1-1, the V gene TRBV5-1, with a tentative D call TRBD1 (5 bases). The CDR3 extends over 13 amino acids. From germline, CDR1 is SGHRS and CDR2 YFSETQ. V dropped 1 base and J dropped 6 bases, with 10 bases sitting between them. The CDR3 protein is CASSLLGGPEAFF. The CDR3 DNA is TGCGCCAGCAGCTTGCTGGGGGGTCCTGAAGCTTTCTTT.

V and J are TRBV6-1 and TRBJ1-4; unclear D gene. Germline CDR1 MNHNS, CDR2 SASEGT. The CDR3 consists of 11 residues. With 0 bases removed from V and 16 bases from J, the gap between germline ends came to 9 bases. CDR3 nucleotides: TGTGCCAGCAGTGAAGCTGCGGGTACGTTTTTT. It specifies CASSEAAGTFF.

This clone was seen just once. The CDR3 DNA is TGTGCCAGCAGAGACAGCAACCGCAACAATGAGCAGTTCTTC. Its translation: CASRDSNRNNEQFF. J is TRBJ2-1 and V is TRBV6-4; possible D gene TRBD1, 5 bases. From germline, CDR1 is MRHNA and CDR2 SNTAGT. Trimming took off 6 bases at V and 5 bases at J, with 14 bases between the two ends. The length of the CDR3 is 14 residues.

V and J are TRBV3-1 (or the pseudogene TRBV3-2) and TRBJ1-3; tentatively, D is TRBD1 (6 bases). Between the trimmed V and J ends, which lost 4 bases and 6 bases, there was a span of 19 bases. The CDR3 contains 16 residues. Per the germline V gene, CDR1 is LGHDT and CDR2 is YNNKEL (reference sequence). The CDR3 protein is CASSLAPLAGENTIYF. CDR3 in DNA: TGTGCCAGCAGCCTCGCACCCCTGGCAGGGGAAAACACCATATATTTT.

The chain recombines TRBV7-3 with TRBJ1-1, with D maybe TRBD1 (5 bases). Germline V gene lookup returns CDR1 SGHTA and CDR2 FQGTGA. V gave up 4 bases and J gave up 4 bases, with 19 bases separating them. The CDR3 is 16 residues long. CDR3 sequence: CASSSFPTAVSTEAFF. The CDR3 DNA sequence: TGTGCCAGCAGCTCCTTCCCGACAGCTGTGAGCACTGAAGCTTTCTTT.

The chain uses TRBV4-1 and TRBJ1-1; TRBD1 is a possible D gene (6 bases). V was shortened by 0 bases and J by 4 bases, with 12 bases between the two germline ends. Germline values: CDR1 MGHRA, CDR2 YSYEKL. The length of the CDR3 is 15 residues. The DNA of the CDR3 is TGCGCCAGCAGCCAAGATCCGACAGGAACCACTGAAGCTTTCTTT. Translation: CASSQDPTGTTEAFF.